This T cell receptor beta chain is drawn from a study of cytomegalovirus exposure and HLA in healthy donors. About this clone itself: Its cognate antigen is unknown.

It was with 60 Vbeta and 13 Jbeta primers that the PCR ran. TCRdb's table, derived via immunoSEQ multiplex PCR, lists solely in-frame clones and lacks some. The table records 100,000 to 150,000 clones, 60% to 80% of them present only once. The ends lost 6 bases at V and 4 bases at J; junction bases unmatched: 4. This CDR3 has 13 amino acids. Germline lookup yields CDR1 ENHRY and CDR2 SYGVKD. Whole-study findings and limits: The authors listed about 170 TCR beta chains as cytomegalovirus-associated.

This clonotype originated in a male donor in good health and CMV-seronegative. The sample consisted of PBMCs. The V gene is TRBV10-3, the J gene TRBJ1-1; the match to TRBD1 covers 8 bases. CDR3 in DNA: TGTGCCATCAGAGACAGGGGAGGCACTGAAGCTTTCTTT. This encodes CAIRDRGGTEAFF.